Listed below are T cell receptor beta chains from one sample, sequenced in a study of CXCR3-negative and CXCR3-positive naive CD8 T cells. Using the 5' RACE reads, TCRdb records one entry per CDR3 protein without DNA. The table for this sample gives 40,000 to 50,000 distinct CDR3 sequences. Sample: naive CXCR3- CD8+ T cells from blood. The receptors originated from a human donor in good health. Some clones in this sample may be carry-over from other donors' samples. The CDR3 runs from the conserved cysteine through the conserved F or W. Each record gives: J gene, V gene, CDR3 protein.

j_call: TRBJ1-1
v_call: TRBV15
cdr3_aa: CATSREWGEAAEAFF

j_call: TRBJ2-7
v_call: TRBV6-5
cdr3_aa: CASSYSQGGEQYF

j_call: TRBJ2-2
v_call: TRBV29-1
cdr3_aa: CSVLARGDTGELFF

j_call: TRBJ2-1
v_call: TRBV12-3/TRBV12-4
cdr3_aa: CACGQGGGVYNEQFF

j_call: TRBJ1-2
v_call: TRBV28
cdr3_aa: CASSSRRAGTGGPNYGYTF

j_call: TRBJ1-4
v_call: TRBV27
cdr3_aa: CASSLNSDNEKLFF

j_call: TRBJ2-7
v_call: TRBV7-8
cdr3_aa: CASSTTLAEYAYEQYF

j_call: TRBJ2-7
v_call: TRBV3-1
cdr3_aa: CASSQFPGGEQYF

j_call: TRBJ1-2
v_call: TRBV10-3
cdr3_aa: CAISFRRANYGYTF

j_call: TRBJ1-4
v_call: TRBV28
cdr3_aa: CASSLRDRDNEKLFF

j_call: TRBJ2-1
v_call: TRBV20-1
cdr3_aa: CSTKPGLAGVGSYNEQFF

j_call: TRBJ1-2
v_call: TRBV5-4
cdr3_aa: CASSLDRDPYGYTF

j_call: TRBJ2-1
v_call: TRBV12-5
cdr3_aa: CASGGTGTTNEQFF

j_call: TRBJ2-3
v_call: TRBV4-1
cdr3_aa: CASSQDIQARTDSWADTQYF

j_call: TRBJ2-5
v_call: TRBV5-1
cdr3_aa: CASRYDSGQETQYF

j_call: TRBJ2-7
v_call: TRBV28
cdr3_aa: CASSSSTGAAYEQYF

j_call: TRBJ2-5
v_call: TRBV7-9
cdr3_aa: CASSEGTVQETQYF

j_call: TRBJ2-7
v_call: TRBV29-1
cdr3_aa: CSVVSLTGLGEQYF

j_call: TRBJ2-5
v_call: TRBV5-1
cdr3_aa: CASSLESGWETQYF

j_call: TRBJ2-7
v_call: TRBV7-9
cdr3_aa: CASSFPFGTAGEQYF

j_call: TRBJ1-2
v_call: TRBV15
cdr3_aa: CATSSPGEYNYGYTF

j_call: TRBJ1-5
v_call: TRBV7-2
cdr3_aa: CASSPPGRSNQPQHF

j_call: TRBJ1-2
v_call: TRBV29-1
cdr3_aa: CSVEGTLGDYGYTF

j_call: TRBJ2-2
v_call: TRBV12-3/TRBV12-4
cdr3_aa: CASSSIQRTNTGGLFF

j_call: TRBJ1-6
v_call: TRBV20-1
cdr3_aa: CSAREGGMDGSPLHF

j_call: TRBJ2-7
v_call: TRBV25-1
cdr3_aa: CASSEIAGEVYEQYF

j_call: TRBJ2-1
v_call: TRBV20-1
cdr3_aa: CSARDPNAAYSYNEQFF

j_call: TRBJ2-7
v_call: TRBV20-1
cdr3_aa: CSATGGVSSYEQYF

j_call: TRBJ2-1
v_call: TRBV7-6
cdr3_aa: CASSLDWQGPYNEQFF

j_call: TRBJ2-1
v_call: TRBV10-3
cdr3_aa: CAIAPSGSSPYNEQFF

j_call: TRBJ2-1
v_call: TRBV7-9
cdr3_aa: CASSPPRPGFLFYNEQFF

j_call: TRBJ2-7
v_call: TRBV20-1
cdr3_aa: CSAPGLPYEQYF

j_call: TRBJ2-1
v_call: TRBV15
cdr3_aa: CATSRDGTGRFGDEQFF

j_call: TRBJ2-7
v_call: TRBV3-1
cdr3_aa: CASSQASREQYF

j_call: TRBJ1-1
v_call: TRBV12-3/TRBV12-4
cdr3_aa: CASDRRGSTEAFF

j_call: TRBJ2-2
v_call: TRBV5-6
cdr3_aa: CASLGGLTGELFF

j_call: TRBJ2-5
v_call: TRBV27
cdr3_aa: CASSPSSGGQETQYF

j_call: TRBJ2-1
v_call: TRBV5-6
cdr3_aa: CASSFEPEQFF

j_call: TRBJ2-1
v_call: TRBV7-2
cdr3_aa: CASSTEDRSILGDEQFF

j_call: TRBJ2-2
v_call: TRBV7-3
cdr3_aa: CASSPFGGLSNTGELFF

j_call: TRBJ1-4
v_call: TRBV15
cdr3_aa: CATHSGGNEKLFF